This T cell receptor beta chain was obtained from a study of blood T cells in healthy people across ages. A second PCR of about 6 to 12 cycles used a sample-barcoded 5' primer and a J-beta primer mix. TCRdb re-derived calls from the 5' RACE reads in MiXCR, one entry per CDR3 protein. In the table there are about 1,000,000 distinct CDR3 sequences, 35% to 55% of which are singletons. Study-wide results and caveats: TCR beta diversity per million T cells fell roughly linearly with age. Donor CMV infection status was unknown, possibly confounding age-related changes in expanded clonotypes.

This CDR3 is built from 13 residues. A few counts support this clonotype. Its target is unknown. One end of the junction varies from germline; a read error may be responsible. The sequenced sample consisted of blood. This sequence was found in a woman aged 55-70 years in good health. V is TRBV12-3 or TRBV12-4 and J is TRBJ2-3; the D is unclear. The CDR3 is CASSRVSTDTQYF. CDR3 nucleotide sequence: TGCGCCAGCAGCCGGGTTAGCACAGATACGCAGTATTTT.